A single sample is the source of the 30 T cell receptor beta chains below, sequenced in a study of long-term antiretroviral therapy in people with HIV. An immunoSEQ assay, version v3.0, was performed at survey level. Using immunoSEQ multiplex PCR, the repertoire was profiled, and TCRdb retains in-frame clones only, with some absent. This table holds about 25,000 clones, approximately 76% found once. Sample: unsorted PBMCs, taken 1.1 years before starting antiretroviral therapy. Receptors were obtained from a woman aged 40 to 50 with HIV.

This clone came up a few times. The chain employs TRBV30 and TRBJ2-7; D uncertain. This CDR3 is 13 amino acids long. Per the germline V gene, CDR1 is GTSNPN and CDR2 is SVGIG (reference sequence). Trimming removed 4 bases at V and 0 bases at J, with 10 bases between. The DNA of the CDR3 is TGTGCCTGGAAGTCGGGCAGCTCCTACGAGCAGTACTTC. Amino acid sequence: CAWKSGSSYEQYF.

The V gene is TRBV19, the J gene TRBJ2-7; 11 bases line up with TRBD1. CDR1 LNHDA and CDR2 SQIVND come from the germline V gene (reference sequence). V was clipped by 3 bases and J by 3 bases; unmatched bases: 7. The CDR3 is 16 residues long. In DNA, the CDR3 is TGTGCCAGTAGTATCCTCAAGGGACAGGGGGTCTACGAGCAGTACTTC. Translation: CASSILKGQGVYEQYF.

The chain is built from TRBV10-1 and TRBJ2-5, with a weak D call TRBD1 (5 bases). The CDR3 length is 14 residues. The germline V gene has CDR1 WNHNN and CDR2 SYGVQD (reference sequence). V lost 2 bases to trimming and J lost 5 bases, with 12 bases between them. The CDR3 reads CASSETGNGETQYF. DNA of the CDR3: TGCGCCAGCAGTGAGACAGGAAATGGGGAGACCCAGTACTTC.

V and J are TRBV6-1 and TRBJ1-1; 10 bases line up with TRBD1. The V gene's germline CDR1 is MNHNS and CDR2 SASEGT. J lost 4 bases, V lost 4 bases, and 6 bases had no gene match. The CDR3 totals 15 residues. The CDR3 reads CASSGAWTGGTEAFF. Here the CDR3 DNA reads TGTGCCAGCAGTGGTGCCTGGACAGGGGGCACTGAAGCTTTCTTT.

The chain is built from TRBV2 and TRBJ2-1; D is possibly TRBD1 (6 bases). CDR3 size: 15 residues. Trimming took off 4 bases at V and 7 bases at J, with 17 bases between the two ends. Germline V CDR1 and CDR2: SNHLY, FYNNEI. The CDR3 region is CASSGGLARLNEQFF. In DNA form, the CDR3 reads TGTGCCAGCAGTGGGGGGCTAGCAAGGCTAAATGAGCAGTTCTTC.

The chain recombines TRBV19 with TRBJ1-1; 8 nucleotides align to TRBD1. The CDR3 is 13 amino acids. V gave up 6 bases and J gave up 5 bases; unmatched junction bases: 5. CDR1 is LNHDA and CDR2 is SQIVND in the germline V gene (reference sequence). Here the CDR3 reads CASSDRGGTEAFF. The CDR3, as DNA: TGTGCCAGTAGCGACAGGGGAGGGACTGAAGCTTTCTTT.

The rearrangement uses TRBV18 and TRBJ1-1, with D unclear. The CDR3 extends over 15 amino acids. V lost 2 bases and J 1 base, leaving 11 bases between the germline ends. Germline assignment: CDR1 KGHSH and CDR2 LQKENI. The CDR3 here is CASSPSPVSNTEAFF. DNA of the CDR3: TGTGCCAGCTCACCATCACCGGTGTCGAACACTGAAGCTTTCTTT.

V gene TRBV29-1 combines with J gene TRBJ2-7; no clear D gene. Germline V CDR1 and CDR2: SQVTM, ANQGSEA. The V end was cut by 6 bases, the J end by 0 bases, with 15 bases between. This CDR3 region has 14 residues. CDR3 protein: CSVMGSPSSYEQYF. The CDR3, as DNA: TGCAGCGTCATGGGTTCACCCAGCTCCTACGAGCAGTACTTC.

The chain is built from TRBV9 and TRBJ2-4; TRBD2 is a possible D gene (6 bases). Germline lookup yields CDR1 SGDLS and CDR2 YYNGEE. Trimming removed 4 bases at V and 6 bases at J, with 14 bases between. This CDR3 is 14 amino acids long. CDR3 loop: CASSPWDWRNIQYF. In DNA, the CDR3 is TGTGCCAGCAGCCCCTGGGACTGGAGAAACATTCAGTACTTC.

The gene calls are TRBV7-2 and TRBJ2-5; tentatively, D is TRBD2 (7 bases). Between the trimmed V and J ends, which lost 5 bases and 7 bases, there was a span of 20 bases. Germline V gene sequence: CDR1 SGHTA, CDR2 FQGNSA. CDR3 length: 15 residues. The CDR3 nucleotides are TGTGCCAGCAGCACTAACAGGGACTATGGGGCGACCCAGTACTTC. Amino acids: CASSTNRDYGATQYF.

CDR3 region: CASRTSDRADIQYF. As DNA, the CDR3 is TGTGCCAGCAGGACCTCAGACAGGGCAGACATTCAGTACTTC. This chain connects TRBV27 to TRBJ2-4; 7 bases line up with TRBD1. Losses at the gene ends were 6 bases for V and 8 bases for J; bases not matched to a gene: 10. The CDR3 spans 14 residues. Looked up from germline, CDR1 is MNHEY and CDR2 is SMNVEV (reference sequence).

This clone has a handful of counts. V usage is TRBV11-2 and J usage is TRBJ1-2; no definite D call. Germline V gene data show CDR1 as SGHAT and CDR2 as FQNNGV. Trimming stripped 4 bases from V and 5 bases from J, with 8 bases between. The CDR3 runs to 12 residues. This CDR3 reads CASSSRGYGYTF. The CDR3 DNA reads as TGTGCCAGCAGCTCCCGAGGGTATGGCTACACCTTC.

The CDR3 loop reads CASSEAEARNEQFF. The CDR3 coding sequence is TGTGCCAGCAGTGAAGCTGAGGCGAGGAATGAGCAGTTCTTC. The J gene is TRBJ2-1, the V gene TRBV2; no clear D gene. CDR3 length: 14 amino acids. V lost 0 bases to trimming and J lost 7 bases, with 10 bases between them. Germline V lookup: CDR1 SNHLY, CDR2 FYNNEI.

The rearrangement joins TRBV5-1 to TRBJ2-3; TRBD2 matches at 11 bases. The CDR3 totals 17 residues. In germline, CDR1 is SGHRS, CDR2 YFSETQ. The V segment lost 4 bases and the J segment 1 base; nucleotides outside the gene matches: 8. The CDR3 sequence: CASSPPSGGPRTDTQYF. The DNA for the CDR3 is TGCGCCAGCAGCCCGCCTAGCGGGGGGCCGCGCACAGATACGCAGTATTTT. Looking up the rest from reference TRBV5-1 and TRBJ2-3 gives the full variable domain: KAGVTQTPRYLIKTRGQQVTLSCSPISGHRSVSWYQQTPGQGLQFLFEYFSETQRNKGNFPGRFSGRQFSNSRSEMNVSTLELGDSALYLCASSPPSGGPRTDTQYFGPGTRLTVL.

V and J are TRBV5-5 and TRBJ1-5, with unresolved D. The CDR3 contains 16 residues. CDR1 and CDR2 (germline): SGHKS, YYEKEE (reference sequence). Trimming took 0 bases from V and 2 from J, leaving 12 bases between them. The CDR3, as DNA: TGTGCCAGCAGCTTGGGGAACCGGGAGGGCAATCAGCCCCAGCATTTT. Protein sequence: CASSLGNREGNQPQHF.

V gene TRBV6-5 combines with J gene TRBJ2-1; D is uncertain. V shed 3 bases and J shed 7 bases, with 13 bases lying between them. CDR1 and CDR2 from the germline V gene are MNHEY and SVGAGI. This CDR3 is 14 amino acids long. CDR3 nucleotide sequence: TGTGCCAGCAGTTATACCGTTCGTAGGAATGAGCAGTTCTTC. This codes for CASSYTVRRNEQFF.

This chain connects TRBV5-6 to TRBJ2-1; 10 bases line up with TRBD2. CDR3 length: 16 residues. Germline CDR1 reads SGHDT; CDR2 reads YYEEEE. V lost 2 bases to trimming and J lost 9 bases; unmatched junction nucleotides: 11. DNA for the CDR3: TGTGCCAGCAGCTTCCTAAGCGGGGGGGCTGAAAGTGAGCAGTTCTTC. Encoded protein: CASSFLSGGAESEQFF.

The gene calls are TRBV7-9 and TRBJ2-3, with 9 nucleotides matching TRBD2. Germline V gene data show CDR1 as SEHNR and CDR2 as FQNEAQ (reference sequence). This CDR3 has 15 residues. The J segment lost 3 bases and the V segment lost 1 base, leaving 2 bases of the junction unmatched. CDR3 loop: CASSLGLAETDTQYF. The CDR3 DNA reads TGTGCCAGCAGCTTAGGACTAGCGGAGACAGATACGCAGTATTTT.

The rearrangement uses TRBV7-2 and TRBJ2-7; D remains unclear. The germline V gene encodes CDR1 SGHTA and CDR2 FQGNSA. Deletions cut 0 bases from V and 3 bases from J, with 12 bases between. The CDR3 is made up of 15 amino acids. The CDR3 loop is CASSLAAHRIYEQYF. The CDR3 region has the DNA TGTGCCAGCAGCTTAGCAGCACATCGCATCTACGAGCAGTACTTC.

Regarding this clone: The same CDR3 also results from other DNA sequences found in this sample. CDR3 in DNA: TGTGCCAGCAGCTTAGACCGATATGGCTACACCTTC. It codes for CASSLDRYGYTF. This chain connects TRBV7-2 to TRBJ1-2; no reliable D call. Germline loops: CDR1 SGHTA, CDR2 FQGNSA. This CDR3 region has 12 residues. Trimming removed 1 base from V and 5 bases from J, with 5 bases in between.

This rearrangement joins TRBV6-5 to TRBJ1-2, with D unclear. With 2 bases removed from V and 8 bases from J, the gap between germline ends came to 12 bases. CDR3 length: 13 amino acids. Germline CDR1 MNHEY, CDR2 SVGAGI. CDR3 DNA: TGTGCCAGCAGTTACATGGAGGGATCCGGCTACACCTTC. This gives the protein CASSYMEGSGYTF.

V usage is TRBV13 and J usage is TRBJ2-5; 14 positions agree with TRBD2. TRBJ2-7 matches the DNA end more closely, so the J call is doubtful. Germline V CDR1 and CDR2: PRHDT, FYEKMQ (reference sequence). The CDR3 loop spans 17 amino acids. DNA for the CDR3: TGTGCCAGCAGCTACGGGACTAGCGGGGGAATACACTACGAGCAGTACTTC. It specifies CASSYGTSGGIHYEQYF.

This clone was detected once. This rearrangement joins TRBV4-3 to TRBJ2-1; possible D gene TRBD2, 7 bases. Looked up from germline, CDR1 is LGHNA and CDR2 is YSLEER. The V end lost 0 bases, the J end lost 3 bases, and 12 bases lay between the germline ends. The CDR3 has 16 amino acids. CDR3 sequence reads: CASSQEGGTNYNEQFF. CDR3 coding DNA: TGCGCCAGCAGCCAAGAGGGAGGGACAAACTACAATGAGCAGTTCTTC.

This chain uses TRBV18 with TRBJ2-1; D tentatively reads TRBD1 or TRBD2 (5 bases each). Between the trimmed V and J ends, which lost 3 bases and 7 bases, there was a span of 16 bases. Germline V lookup: CDR1 KGHSH, CDR2 LQKENI. The CDR3 runs 15 residues. This CDR3 reads CASSPGRTGPNEQFF. DNA for the CDR3: TGTGCCAGCTCACCGGGACGCACTGGTCCAAATGAGCAGTTCTTC.

Only a few counts were recorded for this clone. CDR3 in amino acids: CAGGDINYEQYF. DNA of the CDR3: TGTGCCGGCGGGGACATCAACTACGAGCAGTACTTC. V usage is TRBV6-1 and J usage is TRBJ2-7; D is tentatively TRBD1 or TRBD2 (6 bases each). CDR1 MNHNS and CDR2 SASEGT come from the germline V gene. This CDR3 comprises 12 residues. Trimming removed 11 bases at V and 3 bases at J, with 14 bases between.

The V gene is TRBV30, the J gene TRBJ2-7; D gene uncertain. V lost 0 bases and J 4 bases, leaving 4 bases between the germline ends. In germline, CDR1 is GTSNPN, CDR2 SVGIG (reference sequence). This CDR3 contains 11 residues. CDR3 amino acids: CAWSVSYEQYF. CDR3 sequence (DNA): TGTGCCTGGAGTGTCTCATACGAGCAGTACTTC.

This clone was counted once. The chain combines TRBV19 with TRBJ2-7, with D possibly being TRBD2 (5 bases). V was trimmed by 6 bases and J by 3 bases, leaving 9 bases between them. The CDR3 is 12 residues long. Germline V gene data show CDR1 as LNHDA and CDR2 as SQIVND (reference sequence). CDR3 residues: CASSYSGYEQYF. CDR3 coding DNA: TGTGCCAGTAGCTACAGCGGCTACGAGCAGTACTTC.

The rearrangement uses TRBV9 and TRBJ2-2; D is uncertain. V was pared by 0 bases and J by 7 bases, with 10 bases between. This CDR3 is 14 amino acids long. The germline V gene has CDR1 SGDLS and CDR2 YYNGEE. This CDR3 is CASSVARWGGELFF. CDR3 nucleotides: TGTGCCAGCAGCGTAGCTAGATGGGGCGGGGAGCTGTTTTTT.

The chain combines TRBV12-5 with TRBJ2-1; 10 bases agree with TRBD2. Germline CDR1 is LGHNT and CDR2 is FRNRAP. This CDR3 contains 16 residues. Trimming removed 0 bases from V and 5 bases from J; junction bases left unmatched: 4. The CDR3 nucleotides are TGTGCTAGTGGTTTGGTACCGAGCGGGAGGGACAATGAGCAGTTCTTC. Protein sequence: CASGLVPSGRDNEQFF.

This rearrangement joins TRBV4-2 to TRBJ1-3, with D unresolved. The CDR3 extends over 12 amino acids. Trimming removed 2 bases at V and 7 bases at J, with 6 bases between. Germline V gives CDR1 LGHNA, CDR2 YNFKEQ. The CDR3 DNA reads TGTGCCAGCAGCCAACACGGGAACACCATATATTTT. Its translation is CASSQHGNTIYF.